This T cell receptor beta chain was retrieved from a study of cytomegalovirus exposure and HLA in healthy donors. For the study at large: Earlier, about 179 million T cells were analyzed, and about 120 million unique TCR beta sequences were found among them.

PCR primers comprised 60 Vbeta and 13 Jbeta primers. The method was immunoSEQ multiplex PCR; TCRdb's version includes in-frame clones alone and lacks a portion of them. The sample carries 80,000 or so clones, roughly four fifths recorded once. The CDR3 spans 15 residues. Germline-derived CDR1 and CDR2 are SEHNR and FQNEAQ (reference sequence). V was trimmed by 1 base and J by 8 bases, leaving 15 bases between them. Sequences were obtained from PBMCs. The chain recombines TRBV7-9 with TRBJ2-1; D is undetermined. The TCR originated in a man aged 35 to 55 in good health and CMV-seronegative. Here the CDR3 DNA reads TGTGCCAGCAGCTTAGGACGACGAGAGGTGGATGAGCAGTTCTTC. This sequence encodes CASSLGRREVDEQFF.